This T cell receptor beta chain was recovered during a study of spatial heterogeneity in lung cancer. Study-wide background: An average of more than ten raw reads was observed per unique TCR and UMI combination. Notes on the study in general: Expanded tumor TCRs that were ubiquitous appeared in blood more at resection than follow-up.

This sample's time point: sample taken at primary tumor resection. No cell sorting; template was whole RNA from tumor, lung tissue or PBMC. The donor population consisted of some 67 patients with untreated, early-stage non-small cell lung cancer. Per the germline V gene, CDR1 is SGHTA and CDR2 is FQGNSA. The CDR3 is made up of 12 amino acids. The germline V and J ends were trimmed by 4 bases and 6 bases, with 9 bases remaining between them. Comment on this clonotype: The antigen is not known.

TCRdb reprocessed the 5' RACE reads with MiXCR, giving one entry per CDR3 protein. The repertoire holds 50,000 to 65,000 distinct CDR3 sequences, with 8% to 9% as singletons. The receptor was isolated from a female donor with early-stage non-small cell lung cancer. The rearrangement joins TRBV7-2 to TRBJ1-2; tentatively, D is TRBD1 (5 bases). The sample in question was PBMCs, obtained at surgery. CDR3 sequence reads: CASSWGEDGYTF. CDR3 bases: TGTGCCAGCAGCTGGGGGGAAGATGGCTACACCTTC. Full variable domain (missing parts from reference TRBV7-2 and TRBJ1-2): GAGVSQSPSNKVTEKGKDVELRCDPISGHTALYWYRQSLGQGLEFLIYFQGNSAPDKSGLPSDRFSAERTGGSVSTLTIQRTQQEDSAVYLCASSWGEDGYTFGSGTRLTVV.